These 27 T cell receptor beta chains were all obtained from the same sample, sequenced in a study of molecular identifiers for immune sequencing clone quantification. In TCRdb, the PCR reads were re-called with MiXCR into one record per CDR3 protein. The sample holds 490,000 or so distinct CDR3 sequences, around a fifth seen once. The specimen sequenced was naive CD8+ T cells from blood, with Jurkat cell RNA spiked in. Subset indicated: FACS-sorted CD8+CD4-CCR7+CD45RA+ naive T cells. The source is a human donor in good health. Some libraries in this study had Jurkat cell RNA spiked in.

This clonotype was seen a handful of times. The chain recombines TRBV11-2 with TRBJ1-3; no definite D call. Trimming removed 4 bases at V and 7 bases at J, with 8 bases between. Germline assignment: CDR1 SGHAT and CDR2 FQNNGV. This CDR3 contains 12 residues. The CDR3, as DNA: TGTGCCAGCAGCTCGCTTTCGAACACCATATATTTT. It encodes CASSSLSNTIYF.

The J gene is TRBJ2-7, the V gene TRBV7-9; 10 bases agree with TRBD2. This CDR3 has 16 amino acids. Trimming removed 5 bases from V and 2 bases from J; junction bases left unmatched: 9. Germline loops: CDR1 SEHNR, CDR2 FQNEAQ (reference sequence). The CDR3 DNA reads as TGTGCCAGCAGCCCGAGAGCTAGCGGGAGTACCTACGAGCAGTACTTC. Its protein is CASSPRASGSTYEQYF.

This clonotype was counted only a few times. The chain carries TRBV7-9 and TRBJ2-5; TRBD2 matches at 13 bases. Germline V gives CDR1 SEHNR, CDR2 FQNEAQ (reference sequence). This CDR3 spans 16 amino acids. With 5 bases clipped from V and 2 bases from J, the junction kept 5 bases outside the gene matches. CDR3 DNA: TGTGCCAGCAGCCCCCTGACTAGCGGGAGGCAAGAGACCCAGTACTTC. Protein product: CASSPLTSGRQETQYF.

Many counts were recorded for this clonotype. The CDR3 is CASSRGVGQGSTDTQYF. The CDR3 bases are TGTGCCAGCAGCCGGGGTGTCGGACAGGGCAGCACAGATACGCAGTATTTT. The V and J genes are TRBV28 and TRBJ2-3; 8 bases map to TRBD1. The CDR3 is 17 amino acids. CDR1 is MDHEN and CDR2 is SYDVKM in the germline V gene. J lost 0 bases, V lost 6 bases, and 11 bases had no gene match.

This chain links TRBV4-3 with TRBJ2-7, with TRBD2 identical over 10 bases. In germline, CDR1 is LGHNA, CDR2 YSLEER. The CDR3 has 15 amino acids. Trimming took 4 bases from V and 1 from J; bases not matched to a gene: 4. CDR3 in amino acids: CASSPGLANSYEQYF. CDR3 DNA: TGCGCCAGCAGCCCGGGACTAGCGAATTCCTACGAGCAGTACTTC.

V gene TRBV27 combines with J gene TRBJ2-3; 7 bases line up with TRBD2. This CDR3 region has 17 residues. Germline-derived CDR1 and CDR2 are MNHEY and SMNVEV (reference sequence). V trimming: 5 bases; J trimming: 3 bases; junction bases outside the gene matches: 14. The CDR3 spells CASSLIVPAGLTDTQYF. The CDR3 DNA follows: TGTGCCAGCAGTCTTATCGTCCCAGCGGGATTGACAGATACGCAGTATTTT.

Comment on this clonotype: Since a much larger clone is just one base distant, this may be a read error. The chain links TRBV7-9 to TRBJ1-3, with D possibly being TRBD1 (6 bases). This CDR3 has 15 amino acids. V was clipped by 8 bases and J by 0 bases, with 14 bases between them. CDR1 and CDR2 (germline): SEHNR, FQNEAQ (reference sequence). The CDR3 nucleotides are TGTGCCAGCGGCGGAGGGACAAGCTCTGGAAACACCATATATTTT. Its translation: CASGGGTSSGNTIYF.

This clonotype has just a few counts. V is TRBV12-3 or TRBV12-4 and J is TRBJ2-1, with D possibly called TRBD1 or TRBD2 (5 bases each). V was pared by 10 bases and J by 2 bases, with 15 bases between. This CDR3 has 14 amino acids. The CDR3 DNA reads as TGTGCCAAGTCAAACGGGACCACCTACAATGAGCAGTTCTTC. Protein: CAKSNGTTYNEQFF.

This clonotype was observed at least ten times. The gene calls are TRBV12-3 or TRBV12-4 and TRBJ2-7; 7 bases are a match to TRBD1. The CDR3 is made up of 14 amino acids. J lost 7 bases, V lost 5 bases, and 11 bases had no gene match. The CDR3 nucleotides are TGTGCCAGCAGTCAAACTCAGGGGGTGAGGGAGCAGTACTTC. Residues: CASSQTQGVREQYF.

This clonotype occurred once. A much larger clonotype is one base distant, so this may be a read error. Without the conserved terminal phenylalanine or tryptophan, this CDR3 likely stems from a read error. J is TRBJ2-3 and V is TRBV4-1; D gene uncertain. From germline, CDR1 is MGHRA and CDR2 YSYEKL. Trimming stripped 4 bases from V and 6 bases from J, with 8 bases between. The CDR3 contains 12 residues. CDR3 DNA: TGCGCCAGCAGCCTTAATGGTGATACGCAGTATTAT. This encodes CASSLNGDTQYY.

This clonotype was detected only a few times. The chain is built from TRBV6-2 or TRBV6-3 and TRBJ2-5, with 10 bases identical to TRBD1. Germline V gene lookup returns CDR1 MNHEY and CDR2 SVGEGT. CDR3 length: 14 residues. V shed 4 bases and J 3 bases; nucleotides not matched to a gene: 2. Here the CDR3 reads CASSWTGGKETQYF. DNA of the CDR3: TGTGCCAGCAGTTGGACAGGGGGTAAAGAGACCCAGTACTTC.

This clonotype was counted at least ten times. The chain couples TRBV7-9 to TRBJ2-5; 7 nucleotides align to TRBD1. The CDR3 contains 15 residues. CDR1 and CDR2 from the germline V gene are SEHNR and FQNEAQ (reference sequence). J gave up 3 bases and V 7 bases, and 11 bases lay outside the gene matches. CDR3 region: CASNNTGQSKETQYF. CDR3 coding DNA: TGTGCCAGCAACAACACGGGACAGTCTAAAGAGACCCAGTACTTC.

A note on this clonotype: A much larger clone lies a single base off, so this may be a read error. Written as DNA, the CDR3 is TGTGCCAGCAGGGGGGTGTTCAATGAGCAGTTCTTC. This codes for CASRGVFNEQFF. V and J are TRBV27 and TRBJ2-1, with D possibly called TRBD1 or TRBD2 (5 bases each). Between the trimmed V and J ends, which lost 6 bases and 6 bases, there was a span of 9 bases. CDR1 MNHEY and CDR2 SMNVEV come from the germline V gene (reference sequence). The CDR3 has 12 residues.

The J gene is TRBJ1-1, the V gene TRBV25-1; no reliable D call. Germline CDR1 is MGHDK and CDR2 is SYGVNS. V lost 4 bases to trimming and J lost 0 bases, with 12 bases between them. This CDR3 is 15 amino acids long. CDR3 sequence reads: CASSADIGMNTEAFF. The CDR3 nucleotides read TGTGCCAGCAGTGCCGACATAGGAATGAACACTGAAGCTTTCTTT.

There are many counts of this clonotype. V is TRBV12-3 or TRBV12-4 and J is TRBJ1-5; weak D call: TRBD1 (5 bases). The V end was cut by 1 base, the J end by 12 bases, with 10 bases between. The CDR3 spans 12 residues. DNA of the CDR3: TGTGCCAGCAGTTTAGGTGGGGCGAACCAGCATTTT. Its translation is CASSLGGANQHF.

In this sample, this clonotype turned up many times. The chain combines TRBV6-5 with TRBJ1-5, with D possibly matching TRBD1 (5 bases). Germline V gene sequence: CDR1 MNHEY, CDR2 SVGAGI. The CDR3 totals 14 residues. The germline V and J ends were trimmed by 2 bases and 6 bases, with 11 bases remaining between them. CDR3 residues: CASSYGPGGQPQHF. Here the CDR3 DNA reads TGTGCCAGCAGTTACGGGCCCGGGGGTCAGCCCCAGCATTTT.

This clonotype turned up a few times. This chain connects TRBV20-1 to TRBJ2-5; 11 bases align to TRBD2. V trimming: 6 bases; J trimming: 5 bases; junction bases outside the gene matches: 8. CDR3 size: 14 residues. The germline V gene encodes CDR1 DFQATT and CDR2 SNEGSKA (reference sequence). The CDR3 here is CSATTSGVEETQYF. CDR3 DNA: TGCAGTGCAACGACTAGCGGGGTGGAGGAGACCCAGTACTTC.

V usage is TRBV6-4 and J usage is TRBJ2-3; D not resolved. Germline V gene lookup returns CDR1 MRHNA and CDR2 SNTAGT. Trimming took off 4 bases at V and 1 base at J, with 12 bases between the two ends. This CDR3 contains 15 residues. CDR3 coding DNA: TGTGCCAGCAGTGCTTTGGCGGTGGGCACAGATACGCAGTATTTT. Amino acid sequence: CASSALAVGTDTQYF.

As for this clonotype: At one end the junction does not follow the germline gene, possibly because of a read error. The chain has TRBV13 and TRBJ2-6; 8 bases line up with TRBD2. This CDR3 is built from 17 residues. In germline, CDR1 is PRHDT, CDR2 FYEKMQ (reference sequence). CDR3 protein: CTSSLESGGAGANVLTF. CDR3 sequence (DNA): TGTACCAGCAGCTTAGAGTCGGGGGGGGCTGGGGCCAACGTCCTGACTTTC. Looking up the rest from reference TRBV13 and TRBJ2-6 gives the full variable domain: AAGVIQSPRHLIKEKRETATLKCYPIPRHDTVYWYQQGPGQDPQFLISFYEKMQSDKGSIPDRFSAQQFSDYHSELNMSSLELGDSALYFCTSSLESGGAGANVLTFGAGSRLTVL.

The chain combines TRBV20-1 with TRBJ2-7; the D call may be TRBD1 or TRBD2 (9 bases each). Germline V gene sequence: CDR1 DFQATT, CDR2 SNEGSKA (reference sequence). Trimming pared 5 bases from V and 6 bases from J, leaving 23 bases between. The CDR3 covers 15 residues. The CDR3 loop reads CSAADRGLAPSEQYF. Here the CDR3 DNA reads TGCAGTGCTGCGGACAGGGGACTAGCACCTAGCGAGCAGTACTTC.

This clonotype was counted a few times. This sequence joins TRBV27 and TRBJ2-7; 8 bases line up with TRBD2. This CDR3 contains 14 residues. V was pared by 5 bases and J by 6 bases, with 9 bases of the junction left unmatched. CDR1 is MNHEY, CDR2 SMNVEV, per germline (reference sequence). This CDR3 reads CASSPGTSFSEQYF. CDR3 bases: TGTGCCAGCAGTCCTGGGACTAGTTTTTCCGAGCAGTACTTC.

The chain links TRBV5-5 to TRBJ2-7; 9 positions match TRBD1. CDR3 length: 16 amino acids. Unmatched junction bases numbered 6, after V lost 0 bases and J lost 2 bases. Germline assignment: CDR1 SGHKS and CDR2 YYEKEE (reference sequence). CDR3 sequence (DNA): TGTGCCAGCAGCTTGGACAGGGGGCGAGACCCCTACGAGCAGTACTTC. It yields the protein CASSLDRGRDPYEQYF.

This clonotype was observed many times. This rearrangement joins TRBV14 to TRBJ1-3; TRBD1 is a possible D gene (5 bases). Germline values: CDR1 SGHDN, CDR2 FVKESK. Between the trimmed V and J ends, which lost 4 bases and 3 bases, there was a span of 16 bases. The CDR3 has 16 residues. CDR3 residues: CASSPNRGILGNTIYF. CDR3 in DNA: TGTGCCAGCAGCCCAAACCGGGGGATCCTTGGAAACACCATATATTTT.

Comment on this clonotype: The CDR3 ends on some other residue instead of the conserved phenylalanine or tryptophan, so this is likely a read error. The chain employs TRBV3-1 and TRBJ2-1; 10 bases are a match to TRBD2. CDR3 length: 16 amino acids. With 4 bases clipped from V and 3 bases from J, the junction kept 6 bases outside the gene matches. Per the germline V gene, CDR1 is LGHDT and CDR2 is YNNKEL (reference sequence). CDR3 in amino acids: CASSPYASGSYNEQFS. CDR3 nucleotide sequence: TGTGCCAGCAGCCCCTATGCTAGCGGGAGCTACAATGAGCAGTTCTCC.

Note on this clonotype: This CDR3 is missing its conserved last phenylalanine or tryptophan, likely due to a read error. This chain joins TRBV30 and TRBJ2-5, with 8 positions matching TRBD1. This CDR3 spans 14 amino acids. Germline-derived CDR1 and CDR2 are GTSNPN and SVGIG (reference sequence). This CDR3 is CAWSVAGGRETQYS. The CDR3 DNA is TGCGCCTGGAGTGTGGCAGGGGGCAGAGAGACCCAGTACTCC.

The table lists this clonotype with a few counts. This chain joins TRBV5-6 and TRBJ1-6; 8 bases fit TRBD1. Germline CDR1 reads SGHDT; CDR2 reads YYEEEE. J gave up 8 bases and V 0 bases, and 13 bases lay outside the gene matches. The CDR3 consists of 18 residues. CDR3 nucleotides: TGTGCCAGCAGCTTGGAGGTCGGGACAGGTGGCCGATATTCACCCCTCCACTTT. This codes for CASSLEVGTGGRYSPLHF.

V gene TRBV4-3 combines with J gene TRBJ1-2, with D possibly matching TRBD1 (5 bases). Germline CDR1 and CDR2: LGHNA and YSLEER. The CDR3 contains 16 residues. V lost 0 bases and J 2 bases, leaving 13 bases between the germline ends. The CDR3 bases are TGCGCCAGCAGCCAAGATAGGTTAGGGGACAACTATGGCTACACCTTC. Protein product: CASSQDRLGDNYGYTF.